The next 21 T cell receptor beta chains were all read from a single sample in a study of tissue T cells after allogeneic stem cell transplantation. Time point: mouse harvest day 14 after allogeneic transplant. Mouse grafts combined 10^7 T-cell-depleted bone marrow cells with 10^6 splenic CD5+ T cells. Repertoires were generated with immunoSEQ multiplex PCR, while TCRdb's copy carries only in-frame clones and drops some. The table records 5,600 or so clones, 30% to 35% of them present only once. The material sequenced was skin. These receptors came from a female BALB/c mouse given C57BL/6 T cells with graft-versus-host disease after an allogeneic hematopoietic cell transplant.

In the case of this clone: The gene names given are mouse names. The observed sequence ends 1 residue before the CDR3 terminus, with the missing tail filled in from the germline J gene. The V call is TRBV26, the J call TRBJ1-2; D gene unclear. This CDR3 is built from 13 residues. The V gene lost 2 bases and the J gene lost 0 bases, with 4 bases spanning the gap. CDR1 and CDR2 (germline): KGHPV, FQNQEV (reference sequence). The covered CDR3 bases are TGTGCCAGCAGTCTGAGTGCAAACTCCGACTACACC. It specifies CASSLSANSDYT. The CDR3 as a whole reads CASSLSANSDYTF. The variable domain in full, completed from reference TRBV26 and TRBJ1-2, reads NSKVIQTPRYLVKGQGQKAKMRCIPEKGHPVVFWYQQNKNNEFKFLINFQNQEVLQQIDMTEKRFSAECPSNSPCSLEIQSSEAGDSALYLCASSLSANSDYTFGSGTRLLVI.

Judged by abundance, this clone is medium-sized. Mouse germline and gene names are used. The missing CDR3 end, 1 residue past where the read stops, is filled in from the germline J gene. This chain uses TRBV26 with TRBJ1-5, with 7 bases identical to TRBD1. The V gene end was trimmed by 4 bases and the J gene end by 6 bases; junction bases not matched to a gene: 0. CDR3 size: 12 residues. In germline, CDR1 is KGHPV, CDR2 FQNQEV (reference sequence). CDR3: CASSRDSQAPLF. CDR3 bases read: TGTGCCAGCAGTCGGGACAGCCAGGCTCCGCTT.

This clone was seen a single time. Gene names follow the mouse nomenclature. From the germline J gene comes the end of the CDR3, since the read stops 1 residue before it. This sequence joins TRBV26 and TRBJ1-6; no firm D call. TRBJ1-6 belongs to the ORF category, with a function that is uncertain. V was trimmed by 4 bases and J by 0 bases, leaving 7 bases between them. Germline loops: CDR1 KGHPV, CDR2 FQNQEV (reference sequence). This CDR3 comprises 15 residues. CDR3 DNA, as far as it was read: TGTGCCAGCAGTCCTCGCCCTTCCTATAATTCGCCCCTCTAC. Translation: CASSPRPSYNSPLY. The whole CDR3 region reads CASSPRPSYNSPLYF.

This clone was counted between two and nine times. Germline and genes: mouse. The read terminates 1 residue before the CDR3 end, so the remaining end is supplied by the germline J gene. The chain employs TRBV1 and TRBJ1-5, with D maybe TRBD1 (6 bases). Trimming removed 0 bases at V and 6 bases at J, with 12 bases between. Germline-derived CDR1 and CDR2 are NSQYPW and LRSPGD (reference sequence). The CDR3 spans 15 residues. The CDR3 is CTCSADAGARQAPLF. The CDR3 bases that were read are TGCACCTGCAGTGCAGATGCGGGGGCTCGCCAGGCTCCGCTT.

A remark on this clone: The gene names given are mouse names. The read falls 1 residue short of the CDR3 end, and the missing part is taken from the germline J gene. This chain uses TRBV20 with TRBJ2-5; maybe TRBD2 (5 bases). Germline CDR1 reads GFQATS; CDR2 reads STVNSAI. The CDR3 runs to 12 residues. With 5 bases removed from V and 2 bases from J, the gap between germline ends came to 8 bases. This chain's CDR3 is CGAFLGQDTQYF. Incomplete CDR3 DNA: TGTGGTGCTTTTCTGGGCCAAGACACCCAGTAC.

Concerning this clone: Gene names and germline match the mouse. The CDR3 DNA, read in part, is TGTGCCAGCAGTCTGTCCCCACAGTTTAACCAAGACACCCAGTAC. This gives the protein CASSLSPQFNQDTQY. From start to end, the CDR3 is CASSLSPQFNQDTQYF. The rearrangement uses TRBV26 and TRBJ2-5; D unresolved. The read falls 1 residue short of the CDR3 end, and the missing part is taken from the germline J gene. Between the trimmed V and J ends, which lost 0 bases and 0 bases, there was a span of 10 bases. CDR1 KGHPV and CDR2 FQNQEV come from the germline V gene (reference sequence). The CDR3 contains 16 residues.

A remark on this clone: Gene names refer to mouse genes. The read halts 1 residue ahead of the CDR3 end, with the missing end drawn from the germline J gene. The chain carries TRBV5 and TRBJ1-1; TRBD1 is a possible D gene (5 bases). CDR3 length: 13 amino acids. Germline assignment: CDR1 LGHNA and CDR2 YNLKQL (reference sequence). The V gene lost 0 bases and the J gene lost 11 bases, with 13 bases spanning the gap. CDR3 sequence reads: CASSQDEAGRVFF. The CDR3 DNA, read in part, is TGTGCCAGCAGCCAAGACGAGGCAGGGAGGGTCTTC.

Only one count was recorded for this clone. The genes are named according to mouse. The CDR3 DNA, read in part, is TGTGCCAGCAGCCGGACTGGGGCAAACACCGGGCAGCTCTAC. As protein: CASSRTGANTGQLY. The entire CDR3 protein is CASSRTGANTGQLYF. This chain links TRBV3 with TRBJ2-2; 9 bases are shared with TRBD2. The sequenced fragment ends 1 residue before the CDR3 boundary, so the rest is inferred from the germline J gene. CDR1 and CDR2 (germline): SNHLY, FYNGKV (reference sequence). There are 15 residues in the CDR3. The ends lost 5 bases at V and 0 bases at J; junction bases unmatched: 1.

This clone occurred a few times. Any gene name here is a mouse gene name. Read coverage stops 1 residue before the CDR3 terminus; the germline J gene supplies the remainder. The V gene is TRBV26, the J gene TRBJ1-4; perhaps TRBD1 as D (5 bases). The CDR3 consists of 13 residues. Germline assignment: CDR1 KGHPV and CDR2 FQNQEV (reference sequence). Trimming took off 4 bases at V and 3 bases at J, with 6 bases between the two ends. CDR3 protein: CASSQGTNERLFF. Partial CDR3 DNA: TGTGCCAGCAGTCAGGGGACCAACGAAAGATTATTT.

About this clone itself: Gene names follow the mouse nomenclature. The read is 1 residue too short to cover the CDR3 end, so that end is filled in from the germline J gene. The chain carries TRBV13-2 and TRBJ1-1; D uncertain. V lost 5 bases and J lost 0, with 11 bases in between. The germline V gene encodes CDR1 NNHNN and CDR2 SYGAGS (reference sequence). The CDR3 loop spans 14 amino acids. The CDR3 sequence: CASGNSSANTEVFF. The CDR3 bases that were read are TGTGCCAGCGGAAACAGTTCTGCAAACACAGAAGTCTTC.

About this clone: The gene names here belong to mouse. The DNA ends 1 residue before the CDR3 does, and the rest of the CDR3 is filled in from the germline J gene. The chain has TRBV26 and TRBJ2-7; D could derive from TRBD1 or TRBD2 (5 bases each). CDR3 size: 12 residues. V gave up 0 bases and J gave up 7 bases, with 7 bases separating them. Germline V gene sequence: CDR1 KGHPV, CDR2 FQNQEV (reference sequence). Here the CDR3 reads CASSLSRDEQYF. The sequenced CDR3 bases are TGTGCCAGCAGTCTGTCGCGGGACGAACAGTAC.

Regarding this clone: Genes and germline are mouse. The CDR3 DNA, read in part, is TGTGCCAGCAGCTTGGGACAGTCCAACGAAAGATTATTT. This gives the protein CASSLGQSNERLF. The entire CDR3 is CASSLGQSNERLFF. The chain has TRBV3 and TRBJ1-4; 7 nucleotides agree with TRBD1. The read ends 1 residue before the CDR3 terminus; that terminus is restored from the germline J gene. CDR1 is SNHLY, CDR2 FYNGKV, per germline (reference sequence). V was clipped by 3 bases and J by 2 bases; unmatched bases: 0. The CDR3 consists of 14 residues.

Remarks on this clone: Genes and germline are mouse. The CDR3 end falls 1 residue outside the read, so it is completed with the germline J gene. The V call is TRBV13-3, the J call TRBJ1-1; 8 bases are a match to TRBD1. This CDR3 is built from 12 residues. Germline V CDR1 and CDR2: NNHDY, SYVADS. V lost 2 bases, J lost 11 bases, and 5 bases stayed unmatched. Incomplete CDR3 DNA: TGTGCCAGCAGTGACAGGGGGCGCTGGGTCTTC. Translating gives CASSDRGRWVF. The CDR3, in full, reads CASSDRGRWVFF.

A remark on this clone: Mouse gene names apply. The read is 1 residue too short to cover the CDR3 end, so that end is filled in from the germline J gene. J is TRBJ2-5 and V is TRBV26; D may correspond to TRBD1 or TRBD2 (5 bases each). The CDR3 is 14 residues long. The V end was cut by 2 bases, the J end by 0 bases, with 6 bases between. From germline, CDR1 is KGHPV and CDR2 FQNQEV (reference sequence). The CDR3 loop is CASSLGDNQDTQYF. Incomplete CDR3 DNA: TGTGCCAGCAGTCTGGGGGACAACCAAGACACCCAGTAC.

Details on this clone: Mouse gene names apply. The read gets to within 1 residue of the CDR3 end, and the germline J gene fills in the rest. The chain combines TRBV26 with TRBJ1-1; TRBD1 aligns across 9 bases. Germline V gives CDR1 KGHPV, CDR2 FQNQEV (reference sequence). This CDR3 spans 16 amino acids. The ends lost 6 bases at V and 0 bases at J; junction bases unmatched: 8. The CDR3 reads CASRRQGGRANTEVFF. The sequenced part of the CDR3 DNA is TGTGCCAGCAGGAGACAGGGGGGGAGGGCAAACACAGAAGTCTTC.

About this clone: The gene names here belong to mouse. The read terminates 1 residue ahead of where the CDR3 ends, so the germline J gene completes it. This chain connects TRBV3 to TRBJ1-1; no clear D. Germline loops: CDR1 SNHLY, CDR2 FYNGKV (reference sequence). The CDR3 is 11 residues long. V was clipped by 4 bases and J by 2 bases, with 2 bases between them. CDR3 residues: CASSSNTEVFF. The part of the CDR3 DNA that was read is TGTGCCAGCAGCTCCAACACAGAAGTCTTC.

Relative to its sample, this clone is medium-sized (0.01 to 0.1%). Mouse germline and gene names are used. The read ends 1 residue shy of where the CDR3 ends; the end is completed using the germline J gene. The chain couples TRBV23 to TRBJ1-6; the table's D gene call, TRBD1, was not cross checked with the DNA. TRBJ1-6 is sorted into the ORF group, with uncertain function. Germline V gene sequence: CDR1 KGHTA, CDR2 FQNQQP. The CDR3 has 15 residues. CDR3 DNA, as far as it was read: TGCTCCAGCAGGTCGGACAGTTCCTATAATTCGCCCCTCTAC. This translates into CSSRSDSSYNSPLY. The CDR3, in full, reads CSSRSDSSYNSPLYF.

As to this clone: Gene labels here are mouse ones. The DNA ends 1 residue before the CDR3 does, and the rest of the CDR3 is filled in from the germline J gene. The chain uses TRBV23 and TRBJ2-7; the table's D call, TRBD2, has no DNA check behind it. Germline CDR1 is KGHTA and CDR2 is FQNQQP. The CDR3 length is 14 residues. The CDR3 DNA, read in part, is TGCTCCAGCAGTCAAAAACTGGGATCCTATGAACAGTAC. It codes for CSSSQKLGSYEQY. The whole CDR3 region reads CSSSQKLGSYEQYF.

Turning to this clone: The gene names here belong to mouse. The CDR3 bases that were read are TGTGCTAGCAGTCCCGGGACAGGGGAGGCCGAAAGATTATTT. Its translation is CASSPGTGEAERLF. The whole CDR3 protein is CASSPGTGEAERLFF. The chain recombines TRBV29 with TRBJ1-4, with 10 bases fitting TRBD1. The CDR3 goes on 1 residue after the read ends, and that part is filled in from the germline J gene. V was clipped by 5 bases and J by 7 bases; unmatched bases: 7. The CDR3 loop spans 15 amino acids. Germline V gene lookup returns CDR1 MSHET and CDR2 SYDVDS.

This clone came up a few times. Gene names refer to mouse genes. The CDR3 is cut off 1 residue early in the read; its end comes from the germline J gene. The V and J genes are TRBV26 and TRBJ2-7; 11 bases align to TRBD2. V was pared by 4 bases and J by 0 bases, with 2 bases of the junction left unmatched. The CDR3 covers 15 residues. Germline CDR1 and CDR2: KGHPV and FQNQEV (reference sequence). The CDR3 loop is CASSPGLGVSYEQYF. Incomplete CDR3 DNA: TGTGCCAGCAGTCCGGGACTGGGGGTCTCCTATGAACAGTAC. Filled out from reference TRBV26 and TRBJ2-7, the complete variable domain reads NSKVIQTPRYLVKGQGQKAKMRCIPEKGHPVVFWYQQNKNNEFKFLINFQNQEVLQQIDMTEKRFSAECPSNSPCSLEIQSSEAGDSALYLCASSPGLGVSYEQYFGPGTRLTVL.

This clone is medium-sized in the sample. Gene names and germline match the mouse. The read ends 1 residue before the CDR3 terminus; that terminus is restored from the germline J gene. The rearrangement uses TRBV13-1 and TRBJ2-7; the match to TRBD1 covers 8 bases. With 4 bases clipped from V and 4 bases from J, the junction kept 4 bases outside the gene matches. Per the germline V gene, CDR1 is NSHNY and CDR2 is SYGAGN. The CDR3 has 13 residues. CDR3 sequence: CASSQDRGYEQYF. The sequenced part of the CDR3 DNA is TGTGCCAGCAGTCAAGACAGGGGTTATGAACAGTAC.